This T cell receptor beta chain was retrieved from a study of blood T cell repertoires in COVID-19. Germline CDR1 and CDR2: LNHDA and SQIVND (reference sequence). V was clipped by 5 bases and J by 6 bases, with 18 bases between them. The CDR3 length is 15 residues. TCRdb keeps only in-frame clones here, not all; method: immunoSEQ multiplex PCR. The data show more than 110,000 clones, with around 81% seen just once and around 8% held by the top ten. Sequencing was performed on peripheral blood. The source of this sequence is a human donor in a cohort sampled during active COVID-19. This sequence joins TRBV19 and TRBJ2-3, with a possible D match to TRBD1 (6 bases). As DNA, the CDR3 is TGTGCCAGTAGTGGATGGCGCAATCAGGGGGATACGCAGTATTTT. Translation gives CASSGWRNQGDTQYF.